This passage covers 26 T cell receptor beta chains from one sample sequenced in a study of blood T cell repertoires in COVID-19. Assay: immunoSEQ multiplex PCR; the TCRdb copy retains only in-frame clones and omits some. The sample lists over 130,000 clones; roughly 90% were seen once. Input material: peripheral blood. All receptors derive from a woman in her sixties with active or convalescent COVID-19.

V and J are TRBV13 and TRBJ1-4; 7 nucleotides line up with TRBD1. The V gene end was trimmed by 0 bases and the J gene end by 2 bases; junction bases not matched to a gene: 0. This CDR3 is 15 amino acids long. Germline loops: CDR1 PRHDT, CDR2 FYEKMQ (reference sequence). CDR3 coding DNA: TGTGCCAGCAGCTTAGGACAGGGGACTAATGAAAAACTGTTTTTT. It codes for CASSLGQGTNEKLFF.

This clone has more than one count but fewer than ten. CDR3 loop: CASSEGFGELFF. The DNA for the CDR3 is TGCGCCAGCAGTGAGGGCTTCGGGGAGCTGTTTTTT. This rearrangement joins TRBV10-1 to TRBJ2-2; no clear D. CDR1 is WNHNN, CDR2 SYGVQD, per germline (reference sequence). V lost 2 bases to trimming and J lost 7 bases, with 5 bases between them. This CDR3 is 12 amino acids long.

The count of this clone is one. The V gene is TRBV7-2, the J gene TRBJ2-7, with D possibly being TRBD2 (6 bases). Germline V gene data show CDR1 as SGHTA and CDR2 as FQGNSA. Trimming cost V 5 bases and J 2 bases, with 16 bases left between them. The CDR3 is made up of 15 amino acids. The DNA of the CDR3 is TGTGCCAGCAGCCAAGGGCTAACGGGGGCCTACGAGCAGTACTTC. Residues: CASSQGLTGAYEQYF.

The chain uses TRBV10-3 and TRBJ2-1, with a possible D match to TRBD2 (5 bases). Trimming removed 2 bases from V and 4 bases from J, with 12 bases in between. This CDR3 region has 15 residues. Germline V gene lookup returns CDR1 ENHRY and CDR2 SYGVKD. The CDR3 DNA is TGTGCCATCAGTGAGAGAGAGACGGGGTACAATGAGCAGTTCTTC. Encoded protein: CAISERETGYNEQFF.

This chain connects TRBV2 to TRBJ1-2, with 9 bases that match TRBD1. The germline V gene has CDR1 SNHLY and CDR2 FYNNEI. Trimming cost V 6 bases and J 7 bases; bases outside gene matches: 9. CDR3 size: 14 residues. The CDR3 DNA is TGTGCCAGCAGATCCGGGACAGGGAATGCTGGCTACACCTTC. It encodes CASRSGTGNAGYTF. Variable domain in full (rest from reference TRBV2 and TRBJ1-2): EPEVTQTPSHQVTQMGQEVILRCVPISNHLYFYWYRQILGQKVEFLVSFYNNEISEKSEIFDDQFSVERPDGSNFTLKIRSTKLEDSAMYFCASRSGTGNAGYTFGSGTRLTVV.

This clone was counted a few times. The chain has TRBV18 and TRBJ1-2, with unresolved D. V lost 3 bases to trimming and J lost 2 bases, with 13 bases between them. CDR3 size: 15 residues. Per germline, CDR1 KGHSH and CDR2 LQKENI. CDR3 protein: CASSPAVRLNYGYTF. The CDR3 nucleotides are TGTGCCAGCTCACCCGCTGTAAGACTCAACTATGGCTACACCTTC.

The CDR3 is CASSWDRGGSGYTF. CDR3 coding DNA: TGCGCCAGCAGCTGGGACAGGGGAGGATCTGGCTACACCTTC. This chain links TRBV4-1 with TRBJ1-2; TRBD1 matches at 10 bases. The CDR3 runs to 14 residues. Germline V gives CDR1 MGHRA, CDR2 YSYEKL. Trimming removed 5 bases from V and 7 bases from J; junction bases left unmatched: 7.

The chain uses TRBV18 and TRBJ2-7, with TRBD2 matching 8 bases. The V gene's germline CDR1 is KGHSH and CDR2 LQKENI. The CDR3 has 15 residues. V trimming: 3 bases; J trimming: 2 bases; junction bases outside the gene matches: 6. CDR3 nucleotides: TGTGCCAGCTCACCCAGCACGGGGGGGCCCTACGAGCAGTACTTC. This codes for CASSPSTGGPYEQYF.

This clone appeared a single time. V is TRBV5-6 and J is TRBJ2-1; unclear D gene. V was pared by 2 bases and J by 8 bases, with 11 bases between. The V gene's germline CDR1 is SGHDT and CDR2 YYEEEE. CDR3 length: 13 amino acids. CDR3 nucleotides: TGTGCCAGCAGCTTTGGTCCCAGCGATGAGCAGTTCTTC. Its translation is CASSFGPSDEQFF.

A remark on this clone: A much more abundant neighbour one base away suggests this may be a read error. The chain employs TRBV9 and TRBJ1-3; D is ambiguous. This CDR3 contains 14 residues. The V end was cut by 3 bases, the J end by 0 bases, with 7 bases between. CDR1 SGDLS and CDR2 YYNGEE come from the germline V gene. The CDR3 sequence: CASSALPSGNTIYF. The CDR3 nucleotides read TGTGCCAGCAGCGCCCTCCCCTCTGGAAACACCATATATTTT.

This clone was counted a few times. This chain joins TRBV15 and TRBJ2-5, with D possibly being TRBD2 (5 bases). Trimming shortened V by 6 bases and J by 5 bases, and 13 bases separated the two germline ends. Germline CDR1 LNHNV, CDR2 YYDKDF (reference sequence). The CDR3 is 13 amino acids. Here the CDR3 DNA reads TGTGCCACCAGTTCGGGGATCGGGGAGACCCAGTACTTC. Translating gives CATSSGIGETQYF. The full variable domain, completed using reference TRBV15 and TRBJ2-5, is DAMVIQNPRYQVTQFGKPVTLSCSQTLNHNVMYWYQQKSSQAPKLLFHYYDKDFNNEADTPDNFQSRRPNTSFCFLDIRSPGLGDTAMYLCATSSGIGETQYFGPGTRLLVL.

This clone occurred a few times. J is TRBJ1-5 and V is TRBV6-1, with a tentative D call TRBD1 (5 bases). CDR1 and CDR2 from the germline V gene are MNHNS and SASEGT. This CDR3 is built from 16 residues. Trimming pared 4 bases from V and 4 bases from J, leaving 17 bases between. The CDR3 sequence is CASSGSVGDLNQPQHF. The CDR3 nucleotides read TGTGCCAGCAGTGGGTCGGTTGGGGACTTGAATCAGCCCCAGCATTTT.

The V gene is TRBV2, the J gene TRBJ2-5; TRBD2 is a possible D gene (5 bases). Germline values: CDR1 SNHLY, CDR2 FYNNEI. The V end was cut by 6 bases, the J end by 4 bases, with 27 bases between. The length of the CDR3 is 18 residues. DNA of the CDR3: TGTGCCAGCAGCCGAATAAGCGGCAGACTCCGTTCCGGAGAGACCCAGTACTTC. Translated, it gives CASSRISGRLRSGETQYF. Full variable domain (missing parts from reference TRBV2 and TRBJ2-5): EPEVTQTPSHQVTQMGQEVILRCVPISNHLYFYWYRQILGQKVEFLVSFYNNEISEKSEIFDDQFSVERPDGSNFTLKIRSTKLEDSAMYFCASSRISGRLRSGETQYFGPGTRLLVL.

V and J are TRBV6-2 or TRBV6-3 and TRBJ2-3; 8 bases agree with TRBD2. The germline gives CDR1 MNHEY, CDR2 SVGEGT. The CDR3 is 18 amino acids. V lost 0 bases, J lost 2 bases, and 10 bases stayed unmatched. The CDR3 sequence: CASSYSEASGFFTDTQYF. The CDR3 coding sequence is TGTGCCAGCAGTTACTCCGAGGCTAGCGGGTTTTTCACAGATACGCAGTATTTT.

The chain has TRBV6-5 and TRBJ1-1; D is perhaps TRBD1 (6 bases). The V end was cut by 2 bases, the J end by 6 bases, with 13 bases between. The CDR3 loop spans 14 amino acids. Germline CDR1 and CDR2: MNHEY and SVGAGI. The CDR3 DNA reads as TGTGCCAGCAGTTACGGACAGCAGGGCGCTGAAGCTTTCTTT. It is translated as CASSYGQQGAEAFF.

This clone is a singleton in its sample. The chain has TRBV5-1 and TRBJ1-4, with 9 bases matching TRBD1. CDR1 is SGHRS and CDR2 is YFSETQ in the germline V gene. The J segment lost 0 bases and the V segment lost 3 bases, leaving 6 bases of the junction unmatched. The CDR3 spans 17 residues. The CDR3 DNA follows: TGCGCCAGCAGCTCACAGGGGGCCCCTGCAACTAATGAAAAACTGTTTTTT. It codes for CASSSQGAPATNEKLFF.

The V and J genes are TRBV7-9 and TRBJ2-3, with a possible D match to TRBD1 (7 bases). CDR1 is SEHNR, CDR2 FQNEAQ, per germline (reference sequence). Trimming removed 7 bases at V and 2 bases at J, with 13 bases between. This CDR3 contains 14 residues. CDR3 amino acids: CASTSGGNTDTQYF. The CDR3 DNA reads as TGTGCCAGCACCTCAGGGGGGAACACAGATACGCAGTATTTT. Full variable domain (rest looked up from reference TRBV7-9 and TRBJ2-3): DTGVSQNPRHKITKRGQNVTFRCDPISEHNRLYWYRQTLGQGPEFLTYFQNEAQLEKSRLLSDRFSAERPKGSFSTLEIQRTEQGDSAMYLCASTSGGNTDTQYFGPGTRLTVL.

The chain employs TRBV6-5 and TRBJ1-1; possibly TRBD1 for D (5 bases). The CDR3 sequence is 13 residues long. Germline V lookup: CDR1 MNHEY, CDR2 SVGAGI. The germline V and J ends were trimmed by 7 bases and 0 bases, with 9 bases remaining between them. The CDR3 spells CASTRGLNTEAFF. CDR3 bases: TGTGCCAGCACTCGGGGGTTGAACACTGAAGCTTTCTTT.

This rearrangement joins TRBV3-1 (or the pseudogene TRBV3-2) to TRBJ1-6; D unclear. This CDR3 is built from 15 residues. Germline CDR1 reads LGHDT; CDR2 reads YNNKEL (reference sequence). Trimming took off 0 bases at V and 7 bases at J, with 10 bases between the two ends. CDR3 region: CASSQDGGRNSPLHF. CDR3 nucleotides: TGTGCCAGCAGCCAAGATGGAGGGAGGAATTCACCCCTCCACTTT.

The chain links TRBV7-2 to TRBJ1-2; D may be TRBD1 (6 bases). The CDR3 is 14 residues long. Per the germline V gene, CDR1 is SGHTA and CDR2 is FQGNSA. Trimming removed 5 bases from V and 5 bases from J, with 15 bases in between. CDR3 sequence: CASSPQRDKYGYTF. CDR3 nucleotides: TGTGCCAGCAGCCCACAGCGGGACAAGTATGGCTACACCTTC. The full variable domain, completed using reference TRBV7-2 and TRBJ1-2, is GAGVSQSPSNKVTEKGKDVELRCDPISGHTALYWYRQSLGQGLEFLIYFQGNSAPDKSGLPSDRFSAERTGGSVSTLTIQRTQQEDSAVYLCASSPQRDKYGYTFGSGTRLTVV.

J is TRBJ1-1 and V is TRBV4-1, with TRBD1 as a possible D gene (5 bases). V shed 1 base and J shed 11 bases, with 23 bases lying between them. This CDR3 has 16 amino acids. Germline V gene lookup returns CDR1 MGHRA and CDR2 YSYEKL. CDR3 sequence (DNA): TGCGCCAGCAGCCAAGCTCTAGGCAGGGAAACGAGTCGGGCTTTCTTT. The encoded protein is CASSQALGRETSRAFF.

The CDR3 sequence: CANLAGGKRVKNIQYF. The DNA of the CDR3 is TGCGCCAACCTAGCGGGGGGGAAGAGGGTCAAAAACATTCAGTACTTC. This chain joins TRBV4-3 and TRBJ2-4; 12 nucleotides line up with TRBD2. The germline V gene has CDR1 LGHNA and CDR2 YSLEER. The length of the CDR3 is 16 residues. V was clipped by 10 bases and J by 3 bases; unmatched bases: 10.

The CDR3 loop reads CASSEARTTDTQYF. CDR3 DNA: TGTGCCAGCAGTGAAGCTCGCACTACAGATACGCAGTATTTT. V usage is TRBV2 and J usage is TRBJ2-3; D is unclear. The CDR3 spans 14 residues. Germline V lookup: CDR1 SNHLY, CDR2 FYNNEI. V was shortened by 0 bases and J by 3 bases, with 7 bases between the two germline ends. Complete variable domain (other parts from reference TRBV2 and TRBJ2-3): EPEVTQTPSHQVTQMGQEVILRCVPISNHLYFYWYRQILGQKVEFLVSFYNNEISEKSEIFDDQFSVERPDGSNFTLKIRSTKLEDSAMYFCASSEARTTDTQYFGPGTRLTVL.

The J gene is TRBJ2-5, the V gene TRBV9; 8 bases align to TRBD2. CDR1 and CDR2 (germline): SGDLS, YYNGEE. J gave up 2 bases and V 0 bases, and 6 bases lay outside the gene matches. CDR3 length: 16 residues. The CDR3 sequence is CASSVGGLAGQETQYF. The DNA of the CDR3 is TGTGCCAGCAGCGTAGGTGGCCTAGCGGGTCAAGAGACCCAGTACTTC. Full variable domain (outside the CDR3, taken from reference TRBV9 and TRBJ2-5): DSGVTQTPKHLITATGQRVTLRCSPRSGDLSVYWYQQSLDQGLQFLIQYYNGEERAKGNILERFSAQQFPDLHSELNLSSLELGDSALYFCASSVGGLAGQETQYFGPGTRLLVL.

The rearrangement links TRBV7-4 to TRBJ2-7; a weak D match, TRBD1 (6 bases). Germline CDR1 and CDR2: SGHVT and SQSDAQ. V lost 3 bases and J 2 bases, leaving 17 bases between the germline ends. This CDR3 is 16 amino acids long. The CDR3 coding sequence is TGTGCCAGCAGCTTCCTATCTCAGGGGCGGGCCTACGAGCAGTACTTC. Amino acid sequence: CASSFLSQGRAYEQYF.

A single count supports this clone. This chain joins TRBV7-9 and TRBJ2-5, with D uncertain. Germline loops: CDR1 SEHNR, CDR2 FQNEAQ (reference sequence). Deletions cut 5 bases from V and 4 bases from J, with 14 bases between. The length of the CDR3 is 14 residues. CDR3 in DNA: TGTGCCAGCAGCGACTCCGGGTTGGGAGAGACCCAGTACTTC. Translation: CASSDSGLGETQYF.